This T cell receptor (beta chain) was found in a study of blood T cell repertoires in COVID-19. Across the whole study: The analysed material was cDNA or gDNA that came from T cells, B-cell-depleted T cells, or PBMCs.

CDR3 length: 14 amino acids. The V gene lost 1 base and the J gene lost 4 bases, with 8 bases spanning the gap. Per the germline V gene, CDR1 is SGHRS and CDR2 is YFSETQ. Repertoires were generated with immunoSEQ multiplex PCR, while TCRdb's copy carries only in-frame clones and drops some. The sample holds around 140,000 clones, about 74% seen once. This chain uses TRBV5-1 with TRBJ1-4; no clear D. The sequencing sample was made of peripheral blood. This clonotype was sampled from a man aged 50 to 60 with acute or convalescent COVID-19. The CDR3 reads CASSLQSFNEKLFF. CDR3 bases: TGCGCCAGCAGCTTGCAAAGCTTTAATGAAAAACTGTTTTTT.